A single sample is the source of the 29 T cell receptor beta chains below, sequenced in a study of molecular identifiers for immune sequencing clone quantification. TCRdb analysed the PCR reads with MiXCR anew, one entry per CDR3 protein. The table records about half a million distinct CDR3 sequences, 20% to 25% of them present only once. Input material: naive CD8+ T cells from blood, with Jurkat cell RNA spiked in. Noted subset: FACS-sorted CD8+CD4-CCR7+CD45RA+ naive T cells. The source of these receptors is a human donor in good health. Some libraries in this study had Jurkat cell RNA spiked in.

This clonotype has a count of ten or more. This rearrangement joins TRBV14 to TRBJ2-7; TRBD1 agrees at 7 bases. Trimming removed 1 base from V and 4 bases from J; junction bases left unmatched: 10. Germline assignment: CDR1 SGHDN and CDR2 FVKESK. The CDR3 totals 16 residues. CDR3 nucleotides: TGTGCCAGCAGCCAAGCAACCGGGACAGTACTTTACGAGCAGTACTTC. Protein sequence: CASSQATGTVLYEQYF.

This clonotype was picked up many times. V gene TRBV21-1 combines with J gene TRBJ2-3; whether TRBD2, the table's D call, matches the DNA was not checked. TRBV21-1 is shown as a pseudogene. The CDR3 loop spans 14 amino acids. The CDR3 DNA follows: TGTGCCAGCAGCAAAAAGGGCAAGACAGATACGCAGTATTTT. Amino acid sequence: CASSKKGKTDTQYF.

The chain uses TRBV7-2 and TRBJ1-1; the match to TRBD1 covers 12 bases. V trimming: 6 bases; J trimming: 3 bases; junction bases outside the gene matches: 5. This CDR3 contains 15 residues. Germline values: CDR1 SGHTA, CDR2 FQGNSA. CDR3 protein: CASSWGTGGHTEAFF. CDR3 sequence (DNA): TGTGCCAGCAGTTGGGGGACAGGGGGCCACACTGAAGCTTTCTTT.

This clonotype was counted between two and nine times. V is TRBV11-2 and J is TRBJ1-1; D might be TRBD1 (5 bases). The ends were cut back, 7 bases at V and 7 bases at J, with 13 bases in the middle. Germline assignment: CDR1 SGHAT and CDR2 FQNNGV. This CDR3 is 12 amino acids long. The CDR3 region is CASNPSGVEAFF. CDR3 in DNA: TGTGCCAGCAACCCCTCGGGGGTTGAAGCTTTCTTT.

This clonotype was detected a few times. This chain connects TRBV25-1 to TRBJ1-3; the D is unclear. Germline V gives CDR1 MGHDK, CDR2 SYGVNS. CDR3 length: 14 residues. V was pared by 8 bases and J by 4 bases, with 15 bases between. The CDR3 is CASSGSGWGNTIYF. The CDR3 coding sequence is TGTGCCAGCTCCGGGAGCGGCTGGGGAAACACCATATATTTT.

This rearrangement joins TRBV21-1 to TRBJ2-7; the table's D call TRBD1 went unverified against the DNA. TRBV21-1 is annotated as a pseudogene. The CDR3 contains 13 residues. CDR3 amino acids: CASSKAGRQGQDF. DNA of the CDR3: TGTGCCAGCAGCAAAGCGGGGCGACAGGGCCAAGACTTC.

This clonotype has at least ten counts. The chain employs TRBV5-6 and TRBJ2-1, with D possibly being TRBD2 (5 bases). The V gene lost 0 bases and the J gene lost 10 bases, with 11 bases spanning the gap. Per germline, CDR1 SGHDT and CDR2 YYEEEE. The CDR3 runs 13 residues. As DNA, the CDR3 is TGTGCCAGCAGCTTGGCCTCTAGCCTAGAGCAGTTCTTC. Translation gives CASSLASSLEQFF.

This clonotype was observed at least ten times. The junction shows a germline mismatch at one end, possibly a read error. The rearrangement links TRBV4-3 to TRBJ2-1; TRBD1 is a possible D gene (6 bases). CDR3 size: 16 residues. Looked up from germline, CDR1 is LGHNA and CDR2 is YSLEER. The CDR3 nucleotides read TGCGCCAGCAGACAAGATACAGGGCTCTCCTACAATGAGCAGTTCTTC. This gives the protein CASRQDTGLSYNEQFF.

This clonotype was seen ten or more times. The J gene is TRBJ1-1, the V gene TRBV19; D call uncertain. This CDR3 spans 12 amino acids. Deletions cut 3 bases from V and 4 bases from J, with 6 bases between. Germline CDR1 is LNHDA and CDR2 is SQIVND (reference sequence). The CDR3 DNA is TGTGCCAGTAGTATCCGGGTCACTGAAGCTTTCTTT. This translates into CASSIRVTEAFF.

This clonotype has just a few counts. The chain's CDR3 is CASSVGFGGYEQYF. The CDR3 DNA follows: TGTGCCAGTAGTGTCGGTTTTGGGGGTTACGAGCAGTACTTC. This chain connects TRBV19 to TRBJ2-7; D assignment may be TRBD1 or TRBD2 (5 bases each). V lost 5 bases to trimming and J lost 4 bases, with 15 bases between them. Germline lookup yields CDR1 LNHDA and CDR2 SQIVND (reference sequence). The CDR3 is made up of 14 amino acids.

This clonotype appeared a few times. The rearrangement links TRBV29-1 to TRBJ2-7; D is possibly TRBD1 (5 bases). The CDR3 spans 14 residues. V lost 0 bases and J 3 bases, leaving 12 bases between the germline ends. Germline values: CDR1 SQVTM, CDR2 ANQGSEA. The CDR3 is CSVEDHRFGYEQYF. Written as DNA, the CDR3 is TGCAGCGTTGAAGATCACAGGTTCGGCTACGAGCAGTACTTC.

This rearrangement joins TRBV18 to TRBJ2-7, with D possibly TRBD2 on 5 matching bases. From germline, CDR1 is KGHSH and CDR2 LQKENI. Trimming left V 6 bases short and J 0 bases short, with 15 bases between. The CDR3 runs to 15 residues. The DNA for the CDR3 is TGTGCCAGCTCGGCCCCAGAGGGCGGCTCCTACGAGCAGTACTTC. Its protein product is CASSAPEGGSYEQYF.

Points on this clonotype: One end of the junction varies from germline; a read error may be responsible. This chain connects TRBV9 to TRBJ2-3; TRBD2 might be the D (5 bases). There are 15 residues in the CDR3. CDR1 is SGDLS, CDR2 YYNGEE, per germline. The DNA of the CDR3 is TGTGCCAGCAGCGTAGAAGGTTCTAGCACAGATACGCAGTGTTTT. This encodes CASSVEGSSTDTQCF. The whole variable domain, remainder taken from reference TRBV9 and TRBJ2-3, is DSGVTQTPKHLITATGQRVTLRCSPRSGDLSVYWYQQSLDQGLQFLIQYYNGEERAKGNILERFSAQQFPDLHSELNLSSLELGDSALYFCASSVEGSSTDTQCFGPGTRLTVL.

This clonotype came up many times. For the CDR3, the DNA is TGTGCCAGCATTTACCCGAGGGATCAGCCCCAGCATTTT. It translates to CASIYPRDQPQHF. The V gene is TRBV6-1, the J gene TRBJ1-5; no clear D. V was shortened by 7 bases and J by 5 bases, with 12 bases between the two germline ends. The CDR3 is 13 amino acids. Looked up from germline, CDR1 is MNHNS and CDR2 is SASEGT.

This clonotype was counted ten times or more. The chain has TRBV27 and TRBJ1-5; the D gene is possibly TRBD1 (6 bases). CDR1 is MNHEY, CDR2 SMNVEV, per germline (reference sequence). The CDR3 is 14 amino acids. The ends were cut back, 8 bases at V and 4 bases at J, with 15 bases in the middle. Written as DNA, the CDR3 is TGTGCCAGCTCCTCGGCAGGGGAAAATCAGCCCCAGCATTTT. Amino acid sequence: CASSSAGENQPQHF.

The sample holds many counts of this clonotype. This chain joins TRBV10-3 and TRBJ2-3; perhaps TRBD1 as D (5 bases). The CDR3 extends over 15 amino acids. The V and J ends lost 3 bases and 6 bases respectively, with 16 bases between them. CDR1 is ENHRY and CDR2 is SYGVKD in the germline V gene. CDR3 in amino acids: CAISDHGAVVDTQYF. DNA of the CDR3: TGTGCCATCAGTGATCATGGGGCGGTAGTCGATACGCAGTATTTT.

This clonotype came up many times. The V call is TRBV6-5, the J call TRBJ2-3, with a possible D match to TRBD1 (6 bases). This CDR3 is built from 15 residues. Germline lookup yields CDR1 MNHEY and CDR2 SVGAGI. V gave up 5 bases and J gave up 6 bases, with 18 bases separating them. The CDR3 loop reads CASSLSGAGEDTQYF. CDR3 coding DNA: TGTGCCAGCAGTCTCTCAGGGGCCGGGGAGGATACGCAGTATTTT.

This sequence joins TRBV6-2 or TRBV6-3 and TRBJ2-5; 8 bases are a match to TRBD2. The CDR3 has 14 residues. Germline V lookup: CDR1 MNHEY, CDR2 SVGEGT. Trimming cost V 6 bases and J 2 bases; bases outside gene matches: 5. CDR3 nucleotides: TGTGCCAGCAGCGCCGGGGGGGGTCAAGAGACCCAGTACTTC. Translation gives CASSAGGGQETQYF.

This clonotype turned up a few times. The chain uses TRBV4-3 and TRBJ2-7; 7 bases line up with TRBD2. CDR1 is LGHNA, CDR2 YSLEER, per germline. The V gene end was trimmed by 5 bases and the J gene end by 5 bases; junction bases not matched to a gene: 9. The CDR3 is 14 residues long. The DNA of the CDR3 is TGCGCCAGCAGCGAGGCGGGAGTATTCCACGAGCAGTACTTC. Protein: CASSEAGVFHEQYF.

This clonotype was seen more than once but under ten times. The chain has TRBV28 and TRBJ2-1; 14 positions match TRBD2. J gave up 8 bases and V 3 bases, and 3 bases lay outside the gene matches. Germline CDR1 is MDHEN and CDR2 is SYDVKM. The CDR3 extends over 15 amino acids. CDR3 residues: CASSFRLAGGHEQFF. Written as DNA, the CDR3 is TGTGCCAGCAGTTTCAGACTAGCGGGAGGGCATGAGCAGTTCTTC.

The CDR3: CSVLAGVDEQYF. DNA of the CDR3: TGCAGCGTCTTAGCGGGAGTCGACGAGCAGTACTTC. This chain uses TRBV29-1 with TRBJ2-7; 9 bases are a match to TRBD2. Germline-derived CDR1 and CDR2 are SQVTM and ANQGSEA. The CDR3 is 12 residues long. After removal of 6 bases from V and 5 bases from J, the junction contained 5 bases not matched to a gene.

This clonotype was picked up many times. The V and J genes are TRBV12-5 and TRBJ2-3; D is undetermined. Deletions cut 6 bases from V and 1 base from J, with 17 bases between. Germline V gives CDR1 LGHNT, CDR2 FRNRAP. The CDR3 spans 16 residues. DNA of the CDR3: TGTGCTAGTGGAGATCCTAGGTGGCTGGGCACAGATACGCAGTATTTT. Amino acids: CASGDPRWLGTDTQYF.

There are many counts of this clonotype. V gene TRBV6-6 combines with J gene TRBJ2-3; D is ambiguous. V dropped 6 bases and J dropped 2 bases, with 6 bases sitting between them. CDR1 MNHNY and CDR2 SVGAGI come from the germline V gene (reference sequence). The CDR3 loop spans 12 amino acids. The CDR3 DNA is TGTGCCAGCAGCCGTTTCACAGATACGCAGTATTTT. This encodes CASSRFTDTQYF.

This clonotype was seen only a few times. The rearrangement joins TRBV19 to TRBJ2-7; no clear D. Germline CDR1 reads LNHDA; CDR2 reads SQIVND (reference sequence). V dropped 1 base and J dropped 0 bases, with 10 bases sitting between them. The CDR3 runs to 15 residues. This chain's CDR3 is CASSIGLGISYEQYF. CDR3 bases: TGTGCCAGTAGTATAGGCCTGGGCATCTCCTACGAGCAGTACTTC.

The rearrangement uses TRBV7-2 and TRBJ2-7; TRBD1 matches at 12 bases. The germline V gene encodes CDR1 SGHTA and CDR2 FQGNSA. The CDR3 totals 15 residues. V shed 5 bases, J shed 3 bases, and the junction held 5 bases outside the gene matches. The CDR3 spells CASSHGTGGFYEQYF. The DNA for the CDR3 is TGTGCCAGCAGCCACGGGACAGGGGGCTTCTACGAGCAGTACTTC.

In this sample, this clonotype turned up a few times. The chain combines TRBV6-1 with TRBJ1-5; D not resolved. CDR1 and CDR2 from the germline V gene are MNHNS and SASEGT. The ends were cut back, 7 bases at V and 0 bases at J, with 13 bases in the middle. The length of the CDR3 is 15 residues. This CDR3 is CASTVRADSNQPQHF. The CDR3 bases are TGTGCCAGCACCGTTCGGGCAGATAGCAATCAGCCCCAGCATTTT.

The chain couples TRBV5-1 to TRBJ2-7; 7 bases match TRBD1. Germline V CDR1 and CDR2: SGHRS, YFSETQ. V shed 6 bases, J shed 7 bases, and the junction held 7 bases outside the gene matches. The CDR3 loop spans 12 amino acids. In nucleotides, the CDR3 is TGCGCCAGCAAGGCCGGGACAGAAGAGCAGTACTTC. Protein: CASKAGTEEQYF. Full variable domain (missing parts from reference TRBV5-1 and TRBJ2-7): KAGVTQTPRYLIKTRGQQVTLSCSPISGHRSVSWYQQTPGQGLQFLFEYFSETQRNKGNFPGRFSGRQFSNSRSEMNVSTLELGDSALYLCASKAGTEEQYFGPGTRLTVT.

In this sample, this clonotype turned up many times. V is TRBV4-3 and J is TRBJ2-7, with D tentatively TRBD2 (5 bases). Germline V CDR1 and CDR2: LGHNA, YSLEER. The CDR3 spans 16 residues. With 4 bases removed from V and 3 bases from J, the gap between germline ends came to 19 bases. In DNA form, the CDR3 reads TGCGCCAGCAGCCTAGGAGGTTGGGGTCCCGACTACGAGCAGTACTTC. This gives the protein CASSLGGWGPDYEQYF.

The V gene is TRBV7-8, the J gene TRBJ2-5; 7 bases fit TRBD2. CDR3 length: 20 residues. J lost 0 bases, V lost 3 bases, and 19 bases had no gene match. Germline assignment: CDR1 SGHVS and CDR2 FQNEAQ. Here the CDR3 DNA reads TGTGCCAGCAGCTTTCCTCGCAGGTCTTGGGGGGGGGACGACCAAGAGACCCAGTACTTC. Amino acids: CASSFPRRSWGGDDQETQYF.